The clone carrying this TCR beta chain was picked up a small number of times. CDR1 is SGHVS, CDR2 FNYEAQ, per germline. Trimming removed 0 bases from V and 4 bases from J, with 10 bases in between. The CDR3 spans 15 residues. Clones were read by immunoSEQ multiplex PCR, and TCRdb kept only the in-frame ones, dropping some. The sample includes 90,000 to 100,000 clones, roughly 90% of them seen just once. This specimen belongs to a study of identifying expanded T cells in peripheral blood. This receptor was taken from a person aged 18-70 years in good health. The specimen sequenced was blood. The rearrangement uses TRBV7-6 and TRBJ1-3; D is unclear. Here the CDR3 reads CASSLAPYEGNTIYF. DNA of the CDR3: TGTGCCAGCAGCTTAGCGCCGTACGAGGGAAACACCATATATTTT.